The 17 T cell receptor beta chains listed next were all sequenced from one sample in a study of T-cell memory formation after mild COVID-19. Using its own MiXCR run on the 5' RACE reads, TCRdb lists one record per CDR3 protein. Of 350,000 to 400,000 distinct CDR3 sequences listed, about 15% are singletons. The sequenced sample was PBMCs or a T cell subset sorted from them (not recorded which). Receptors originate from a man between 18 and 29 years old who had mild COVID-19 (a few samples of this study predate the infection). Cell type and time point are not known.

The sample holds a few counts of this clonotype. The chain links TRBV28 to TRBJ1-3; D not certain. CDR3 length equals 14 residues. Deletions cut 6 bases from V and 0 bases from J, with 9 bases between. Germline assignment: CDR1 MDHEN and CDR2 SYDVKM. CDR3 protein: CASRNPSSGNTIYF. In DNA form, the CDR3 reads TGTGCCAGCAGGAACCCCAGCTCTGGAAACACCATATATTTT.

This clonotype showed up just a few times. The chain carries TRBV21-1 and TRBJ2-5; the DNA was not used to check the table's D call, TRBD2. TRBV21-1 is given as a pseudogene. The CDR3 is 16 amino acids. The CDR3 here is CASSKGSGGGQETQYF. The CDR3 region has the DNA TGTGCCAGCAGCAAAGGTAGCGGGGGGGGACAAGAGACCCAGTACTTC.

This clonotype was counted at least ten times. The chain has TRBV7-9 and TRBJ1-5; 7 positions match TRBD1. This CDR3 has 15 residues. Germline V gene lookup returns CDR1 SEHNR and CDR2 FQNEAQ (reference sequence). Trimming at V came to 8 bases and at J to 10 bases, leaving 17 bases not matched to a gene. CDR3 in DNA: TGTGCCAGCGCAAGAGATCGACAGGGATACGACCCCCAGCATTTT. It encodes CASARDRQGYDPQHF. Full variable domain (outside the CDR3, taken from reference TRBV7-9 and TRBJ1-5): DTGVSQNPRHKITKRGQNVTFRCDPISEHNRLYWYRQTLGQGPEFLTYFQNEAQLEKSRLLSDRFSAERPKGSFSTLEIQRTEQGDSAMYLCASARDRQGYDPQHFGDGTRLSIL.

The chain links TRBV19 to TRBJ1-4; D remains ambiguous. CDR3 length: 13 residues. The germline V gene has CDR1 LNHDA and CDR2 SQIVND (reference sequence). Trimming removed 3 bases at V and 8 bases at J, with 10 bases between. The CDR3 region is CASSIPPSEKLFF. The CDR3 nucleotides read TGTGCCAGTAGTATCCCCCCCTCGGAAAAACTGTTTTTT.

The chain has TRBV11-2 and TRBJ2-3; the match to TRBD2 covers 9 bases. The length of the CDR3 is 18 residues. V was clipped by 4 bases and J by 2 bases; unmatched bases: 13. CDR1 is SGHAT, CDR2 FQNNGV, per germline. CDR3 protein: CASSSTAGLAGITDTQYF. CDR3 DNA sequence: TGTGCCAGCAGCTCAACGGCCGGTCTAGCGGGGATCACAGATACGCAGTATTTT.

V gene TRBV11-2 combines with J gene TRBJ2-3, with a tentative D call TRBD1 (5 bases). Germline V CDR1 and CDR2: SGHAT, FQNNGV. The length of the CDR3 is 12 residues. Trimming cost V 4 bases and J 7 bases, with 9 bases left between them. The CDR3 sequence: CASSSGWNTQYF. Here the CDR3 DNA reads TGTGCCAGCAGCTCAGGGTGGAATACGCAGTATTTT.

V is TRBV4-3 and J is TRBJ2-3, with D perhaps matching TRBD2 (7 bases). Germline CDR1 and CDR2: LGHNA and YSLEER. Trimming removed 4 bases from V and 5 bases from J, with 19 bases in between. This CDR3 has 16 residues. The CDR3 is CASSPGKGGPGDTQYF. DNA of the CDR3: TGCGCCAGCAGCCCGGGGAAGGGGGGGCCGGGAGATACGCAGTATTTT.

This clonotype was seen at least ten times. The CDR3, as DNA: TGTGCCAGCAGCCCCACCCCCGACAGAGACACTGAAGCTTTCTTT. It encodes CASSPTPDRDTEAFF. This chain joins TRBV6-5 and TRBJ1-1; the D gene is possibly TRBD1 (5 bases). The CDR3 length is 15 residues. Trimming removed 6 bases from V and 3 bases from J, with 17 bases in between. Germline values: CDR1 MNHEY, CDR2 SVGAGI.

The chain couples TRBV5-1 to TRBJ2-1, with 7 bases matching TRBD1. CDR3 size: 13 residues. CDR1 is SGHRS, CDR2 YFSETQ, per germline. After removal of 6 bases from V and 9 bases from J, the junction contained 9 bases not matched to a gene. CDR3 nucleotide sequence: TGCGCCAGCAAACTAGAAGGGACAGTTGAGCAGTTCTTC. It encodes CASKLEGTVEQFF.

At least ten counts were recorded for this clonotype. The chain is built from TRBV12-3 or TRBV12-4 and TRBJ1-1, with 8 bases identical to TRBD1. This CDR3 has 14 residues. V lost 4 bases to trimming and J lost 4 bases; unmatched junction nucleotides: 5. The CDR3 spells CASSSGQGITEAFF. The DNA for the CDR3 is TGTGCCAGCAGTTCCGGACAGGGTATCACTGAAGCTTTCTTT.

This rearrangement joins TRBV19 to TRBJ1-2; no definite D call. The CDR3 consists of 14 residues. V dropped 5 bases and J dropped 3 bases, with 13 bases sitting between them. In germline, CDR1 is LNHDA, CDR2 SQIVND (reference sequence). The CDR3 DNA reads as TGTGCCAGTAGTTTCACCGATCGGTACTATGGCTACACCTTC. Its translation: CASSFTDRYYGYTF.

This clonotype was found many times. The chain links TRBV7-2 to TRBJ2-3; D unresolved. The CDR3 covers 13 residues. V dropped 5 bases and J dropped 3 bases, with 9 bases sitting between them. CDR1 is SGHTA, CDR2 FQGNSA, per germline. CDR3 residues: CASSLVRTDTQYF. CDR3 DNA sequence: TGTGCCAGCAGCCTCGTCAGGACAGATACGCAGTATTTT.

The sample holds many counts of this clonotype. Germline and junction disagree at one end, which may indicate a read error. The J gene is TRBJ1-5, the V gene TRBV12-3 or TRBV12-4; D is uncertain. This CDR3 is built from 13 residues. The CDR3 reads CASSLAGYQPQHF. The CDR3 DNA is TGTGCCAGCAGCTTAGCAGGTTATCAGCCCCAGCATTTT.

This clonotype was counted at least ten times. V usage is TRBV5-1 and J usage is TRBJ2-7; D unclear. Germline values: CDR1 SGHRS, CDR2 YFSETQ. The V gene lost 0 bases and the J gene lost 3 bases, with 10 bases spanning the gap. This CDR3 has 14 residues. The DNA of the CDR3 is TGCGCCAGCAGCTTGGTTGGACCAAACTACGAGCAGTACTTC. Its translation is CASSLVGPNYEQYF.

Here the CDR3 DNA reads TGTGCCAGCAGCCACCCAGAGGGGCGGCGAGAGACCCAGTACTTC. Its translation is CASSHPEGRRETQYF. The V gene is TRBV6-5, the J gene TRBJ2-5; D is tentatively TRBD1 or TRBD2 (5 bases each). The germline CDR1 and CDR2 sequences are MNHEY and SVGAGI. This CDR3 is built from 15 residues. V lost 6 bases and J lost 4, with 18 bases in between.

Concerning this clonotype: Mismatch with germline at one junction end may stem from a read error. The chain employs TRBV18 and TRBJ2-3; 14 bases are shared with TRBD2. Germline values: CDR1 KGHSH, CDR2 LQKENI. The CDR3 is 17 residues long. DNA for the CDR3: TGTGCCAGCTCACGCTCGACTAGCGGGGGGGTCACAGATACGCAGGATTTT. Translation gives CASSRSTSGGVTDTQDF. Combining the CDR3 with reference TRBV18 and TRBJ2-3 gives the whole variable domain NAGVMQNPRHLVRRRGQEARLRCSPMKGHSHVYWYRQLPEEGLKFMVYLQKENIIDESGMPKERFSAEFPKEGPSILRIQQVVRGDSAAYFCASSRSTSGGVTDTQDFGPGTRLTVL.

J is TRBJ2-5 and V is TRBV5-1; D is possibly TRBD2 (5 bases). Germline CDR1 reads SGHRS; CDR2 reads YFSETQ. The ends were cut back, 6 bases at V and 0 bases at J, with 15 bases in the middle. This CDR3 region has 15 residues. The CDR3 is CASTSLAMNQETQYF. CDR3 DNA sequence: TGCGCCAGCACATCGCTAGCTATGAACCAAGAGACCCAGTACTTC.